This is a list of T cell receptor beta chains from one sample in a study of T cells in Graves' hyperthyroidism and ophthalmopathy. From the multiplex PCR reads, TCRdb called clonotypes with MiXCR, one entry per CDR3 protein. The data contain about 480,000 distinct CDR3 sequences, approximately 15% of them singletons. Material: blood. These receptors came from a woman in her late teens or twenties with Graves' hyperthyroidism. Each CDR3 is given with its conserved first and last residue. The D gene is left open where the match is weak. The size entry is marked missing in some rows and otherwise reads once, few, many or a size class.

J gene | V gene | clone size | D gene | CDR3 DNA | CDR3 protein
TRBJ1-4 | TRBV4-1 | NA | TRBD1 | TGCGCCAGCAGCCAGACGGGACAGGGACTTGAAAAACTGTTTTTT | CASSQTGQGLEKLFF
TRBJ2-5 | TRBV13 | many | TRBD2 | TGTGCCAGCAGCTTTAGCGGGAGCCTGGAGACCCAGTACTTC | CASSFSGSLETQYF
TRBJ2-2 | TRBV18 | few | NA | TGTGCCAGCTCACCTGATCCCACCGGGGAGCTGTTTTTT | CASSPDPTGELFF
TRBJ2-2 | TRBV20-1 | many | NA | TGCAGTGCTAGAGATTCCGCCAGGGTCCGCACCGGGGAGCTGTTTTTT | CSARDSARVRTGELFF
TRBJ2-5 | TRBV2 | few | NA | TGTGCCAGCAGTGAAGCAGGGGTCCAAGAGACCCAGTGCTTC | CASSEAGVQETQCF
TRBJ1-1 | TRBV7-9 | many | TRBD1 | TGTGCCAGCACACCGCAGGGGGCGTTAATGAACACTGAAGCTTTCTTT | CASTPQGALMNTEAFF
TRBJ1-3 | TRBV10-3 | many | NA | TGTGCCATGGGAGGACGGGGAAACACCATATATTTT | CAMGGRGNTIYF
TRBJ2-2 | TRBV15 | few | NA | TGTGCCACCAGCAGAGATCCGGGCTTAACCGGGGAGCTGTTTTTT | CATSRDPGLTGELFF
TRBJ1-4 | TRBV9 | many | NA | TGTGCCAGCAGCGTTAGCTCAACTAATGAAAAACTGTTTTTT | CASSVSSTNEKLFF
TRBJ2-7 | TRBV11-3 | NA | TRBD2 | TGTGCCAGCAGCCTTAGCGGGAGTGCCCTCTCCTACAATGAGCAGTACTTC | CASSLSGSALSYNEQYF
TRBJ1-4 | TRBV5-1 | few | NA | TGCGCCAGCAGTTCCTGGGCGGCAACTAATGAAAAACTGTTTTTT | CASSSWAATNEKLFF
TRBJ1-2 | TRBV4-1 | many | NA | TGCGCCAGCAGCCATGCCACAGGGCAAGGCTACACCTTC | CASSHATGQGYTF
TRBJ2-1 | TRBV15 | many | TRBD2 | TGTGCCACCAGCAGAGAAGGTGGGCTAGCGGCCTACAATGAGCAGTTCTTC | CATSREGGLAAYNEQFF
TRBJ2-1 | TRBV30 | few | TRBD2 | TGTGCCTGGAGTGGACTAGCGGGGAATGAGCAGTTCTTC | CAWSGLAGNEQFF
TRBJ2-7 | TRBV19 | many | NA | TGTGCCAGTAGTATCGTGACGGGGGCCTACGAGCAGTACTTC | CASSIVTGAYEQYF
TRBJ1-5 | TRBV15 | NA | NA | TGTGCCACCAGCACTGGGGGGGGGGGGACTCAGCCCCAGCATTTT | CATSTGGGGTQPQHF
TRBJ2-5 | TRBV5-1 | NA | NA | TGCGCCAGCAGCTTGGCCTCAGGGGTCCAAGAGACCCAGTACTTC | CASSLASGVQETQYF
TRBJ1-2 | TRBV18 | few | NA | TGTGCCAGCTCACCCGAGAGTGGGGCCTATGGCTACACCTTC | CASSPESGAYGYTF
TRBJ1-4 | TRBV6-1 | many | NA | TGTGCCAGCAGTCCGCCCACAGGCGGGGGGGAAAAACTGTTTTTT | CASSPPTGGGEKLFF
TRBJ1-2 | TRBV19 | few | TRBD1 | TGTGCCAGTGGACAGGGGGCTGTCTACACCTTC | CASGQGAVYTF
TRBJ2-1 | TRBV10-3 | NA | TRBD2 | TGTGCCATCAGTGGGAGACTAGCCTCGGGTAATGAGCAGTTCTTC | CAISGRLASGNEQFF
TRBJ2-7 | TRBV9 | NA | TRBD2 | TGTGCCAGCAGCGTAGGTCTCGGCGGGAGCTACGAGCAGTACTTC | CASSVGLGGSYEQYF
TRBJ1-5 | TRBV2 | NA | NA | TGTGCCAGCAGTGACCCACCGTCCAATCAGCCCCAGCATTTT | CASSDPPSNQPQHF
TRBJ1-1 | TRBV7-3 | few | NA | TGTGCCAGCAGCCCCACTGACATGGCTGAAGCTTTCTTT | CASSPTDMAEAFF
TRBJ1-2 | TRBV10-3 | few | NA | TGTGCCATCAGTGAGTCGCGTATCCAACGGGGTCGAGCTAACTATGGCTACACCTTC | CAISESRIQRGRANYGYTF
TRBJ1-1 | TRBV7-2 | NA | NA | TGTACCAGCGGTTTCCCTCTACACCTCTCGAACACTGAAGCTTTCTTT | CTSGFPLHLSNTEAFF
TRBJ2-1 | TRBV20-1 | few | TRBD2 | TGCAGTGCTATGCTAGCGGGGGTAGGGAATGAGCAGTTCTTC | CSAMLAGVGNEQFF
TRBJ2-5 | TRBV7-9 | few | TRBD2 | TGTGCCAGCAGCCCCCGGACTAGCGGAGGGCAAGAGACCCAGTACTTC | CASSPRTSGGQETQYF
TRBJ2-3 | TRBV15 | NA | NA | TGTGCCACCAGCTCTAGCACAGATATGCAGTATTTT | CATSSSTDMQYF
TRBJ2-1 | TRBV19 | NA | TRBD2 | TGTGCCAGTAGGACTAGCGGGAAAAATGAGCAGTTCTTC | CASRTSGKNEQFF
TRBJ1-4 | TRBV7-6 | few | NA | TGTGCCAGCAGCCAAACAGGGAATTATGAAAAACTGTTTTTT | CASSQTGNYEKLFF
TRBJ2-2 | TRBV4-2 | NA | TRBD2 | TGTGCCAGCAGCCAAGAAACTAGCGGGGGCACCGGGGAGCTGTTTTTT | CASSQETSGGTGELFF
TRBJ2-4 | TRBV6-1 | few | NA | TGTGCCAGCAGTGCCGGGAGGGGGCGAGAAGTAAACATTCAGTACTTC | CASSAGRGREVNIQYF
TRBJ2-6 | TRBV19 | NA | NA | TGTGCCAGTAGTGAGGGGACAATAGGGGCCAACGTCCTGACTTTC | CASSEGTIGANVLTF
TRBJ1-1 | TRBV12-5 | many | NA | TGTGCTAGTGGCTGGTCTAAAATGGGGCCGAACACTGAAGCTTTCTTT | CASGWSKMGPNTEAFF
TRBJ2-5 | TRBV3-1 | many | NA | TGTGCCAGCAGCCAAGCAGCCTTGGAGACCCAGTACTTC | CASSQAALETQYF
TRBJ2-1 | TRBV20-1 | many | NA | TGCAGTGCGGAACGACCGGTGGATGAGCAGTTCTTC | CSAERPVDEQFF
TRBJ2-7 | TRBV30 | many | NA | TGTGCCTGGGGGGGACGGGACGGCTACGAGCAGTACTTC | CAWGGRDGYEQYF
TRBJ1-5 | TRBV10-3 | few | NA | TGTGCCATCAGTGAGTCGAGTATTGGGGATAGCAATCAGCCCCAGCATTTT | CAISESSIGDSNQPQHF
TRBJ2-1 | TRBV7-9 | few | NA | TGTGCCAGCAGCTTTAAGGGGGATGAGCAGTTCTTC | CASSFKGDEQFF
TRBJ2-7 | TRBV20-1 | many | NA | TGCAGTGCTAGGGCCTGGAAGCAGCTGGAGGTTTACGAGCAGTACTTC | CSARAWKQLEVYEQYF
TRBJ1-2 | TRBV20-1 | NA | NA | TGCAGTGCTAGAGATCAGCCAGGGTATGGCTACACCTTC | CSARDQPGYGYTF
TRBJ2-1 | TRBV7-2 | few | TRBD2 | TGTGCCAGCAGCTTGGGGGGTAGCGGGAGTAAGGCACATGAGCAGTTCTTC | CASSLGGSGSKAHEQFF
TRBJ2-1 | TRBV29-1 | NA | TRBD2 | TGCAGCGTTTTTGGACTAGCGGGGGCCTACAATGAGCAGTTCTTC | CSVFGLAGAYNEQFF
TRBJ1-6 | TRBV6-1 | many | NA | TGTGCCAGCAGCCCTCCGAGTTCACCCCTCCACTTT | CASSPPSSPLHF
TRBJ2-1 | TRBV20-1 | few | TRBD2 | TGCAGTGCTAGATCCACAGGGACTAGCGGGAGGAGGAATGAGCAGTTCTTC | CSARSTGTSGRRNEQFF
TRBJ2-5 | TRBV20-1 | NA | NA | TGCAGTGCTAGAGTAAGAGGATACGAGACCCAGTACTTC | CSARVRGYETQYF
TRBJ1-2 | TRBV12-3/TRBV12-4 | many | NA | TGTGCCAGCAGGCGAGAGATCTATGGCTACACCTTC | CASRREIYGYTF
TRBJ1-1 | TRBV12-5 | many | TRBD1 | TGTGCTAGTGGTTTTCTCAGGGGGCAGAACACTGAAGCTTTCTTT | CASGFLRGQNTEAFF
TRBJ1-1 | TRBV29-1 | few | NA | TGCAGCGTTTTAAGGGAAAACACTGAAGCTTTCTTT | CSVLRENTEAFF
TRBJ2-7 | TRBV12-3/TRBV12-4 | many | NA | TGTGCCAGCAGTCCCCCAGGGCAGGTATACGAGCAGTACTTC | CASSPPGQVYEQYF
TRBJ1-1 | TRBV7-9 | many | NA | TGTGCCAGCAGCTTCGTCAACATAGGAGCTTTCTTT | CASSFVNIGAFF
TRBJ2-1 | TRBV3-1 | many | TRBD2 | TGTGCCAGCAGCCAGAGTAGCGGGCCTTACAATGAGCAGTTCTTC | CASSQSSGPYNEQFF
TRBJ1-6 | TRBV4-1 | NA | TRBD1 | TGCGCCAGCAGCCAAGAGGACAGGGGGTTCTCACCCCTCCACTTT | CASSQEDRGFSPLHF
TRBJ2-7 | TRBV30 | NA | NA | TGTGCCTGGAGGACCGTAACTCGCGAGCAGTACTTC | CAWRTVTREQYF
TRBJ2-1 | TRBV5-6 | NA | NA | TGTGCCAGTTCCCCGGGCAACTACAATGAGCAGTTCTTC | CASSPGNYNEQFF